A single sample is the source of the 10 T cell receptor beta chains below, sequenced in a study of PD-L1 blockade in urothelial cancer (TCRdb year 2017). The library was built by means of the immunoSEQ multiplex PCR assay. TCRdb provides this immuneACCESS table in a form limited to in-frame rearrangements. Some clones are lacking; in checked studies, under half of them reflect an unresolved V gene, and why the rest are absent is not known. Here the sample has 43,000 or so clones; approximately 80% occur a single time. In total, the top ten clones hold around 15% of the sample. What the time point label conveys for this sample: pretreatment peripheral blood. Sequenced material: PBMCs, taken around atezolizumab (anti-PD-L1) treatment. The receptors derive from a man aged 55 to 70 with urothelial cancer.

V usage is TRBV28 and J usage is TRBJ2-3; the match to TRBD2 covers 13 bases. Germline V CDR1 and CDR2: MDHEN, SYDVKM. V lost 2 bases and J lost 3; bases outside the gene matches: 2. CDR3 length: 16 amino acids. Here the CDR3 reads CASSLAGLAGTDTQYF. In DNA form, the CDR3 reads TGTGCCAGCAGTTTAGCGGGACTAGCGGGGACAGATACGCAGTATTTT.

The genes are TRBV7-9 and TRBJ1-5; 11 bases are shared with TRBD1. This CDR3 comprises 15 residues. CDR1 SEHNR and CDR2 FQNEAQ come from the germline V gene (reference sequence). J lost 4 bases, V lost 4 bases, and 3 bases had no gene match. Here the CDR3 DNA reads TGTGCCAGCAGCTCGGGGACAGGGGGAAATCAGCCCCAGCATTTT. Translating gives CASSSGTGGNQPQHF.

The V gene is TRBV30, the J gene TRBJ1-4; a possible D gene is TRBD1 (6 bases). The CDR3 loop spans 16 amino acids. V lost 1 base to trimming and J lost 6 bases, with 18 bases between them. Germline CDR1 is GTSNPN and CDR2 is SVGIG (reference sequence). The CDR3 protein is CAWSDQGRGWDEKLFF. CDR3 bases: TGTGCCTGGAGTGACCAGGGGAGGGGCTGGGATGAAAAACTGTTTTTT.

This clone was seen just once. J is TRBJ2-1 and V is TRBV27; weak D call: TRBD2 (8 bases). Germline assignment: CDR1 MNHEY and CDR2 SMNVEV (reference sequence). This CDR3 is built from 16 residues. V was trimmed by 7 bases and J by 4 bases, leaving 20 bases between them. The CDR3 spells CASNRGSSGFYNEQFF. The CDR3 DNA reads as TGTGCCAGCAACAGGGGCTCTAGCGGGTTTTACAATGAGCAGTTCTTC.

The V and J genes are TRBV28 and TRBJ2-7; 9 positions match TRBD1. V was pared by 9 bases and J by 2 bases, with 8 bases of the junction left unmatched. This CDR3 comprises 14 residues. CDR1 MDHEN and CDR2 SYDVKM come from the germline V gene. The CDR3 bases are TGTGCCAGTATTAAGAGACAGGGGGCCTACGAGCAGTACTTC. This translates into CASIKRQGAYEQYF.

CDR3 bases: TGTGCCAGCGGATTCCCCACGCGACTAGCGGGGGGCAACACCTACAATGAGCAGTTCTTC. It translates to CASGFPTRLAGGNTYNEQFF. V usage is TRBV27 and J usage is TRBJ2-1; 13 bases agree with TRBD2. The germline gives CDR1 MNHEY, CDR2 SMNVEV (reference sequence). The V and J ends lost 8 bases and 2 bases, in that order; junction bases with no gene match: 18. The CDR3 is made up of 20 amino acids.

The CDR3 loop is CASEIRGWTEAFF. Written as DNA, the CDR3 is TGTGCCAGCGAGATCCGGGGGTGGACTGAAGCTTTCTTT. The chain combines TRBV6-8 with TRBJ1-1; D might be TRBD1 (5 bases). The germline V gene encodes CDR1 MNHGY and CDR2 SAAAGT. The CDR3 sequence is 13 residues long. Trimming shortened V by 8 bases and J by 5 bases, and 15 bases separated the two germline ends.

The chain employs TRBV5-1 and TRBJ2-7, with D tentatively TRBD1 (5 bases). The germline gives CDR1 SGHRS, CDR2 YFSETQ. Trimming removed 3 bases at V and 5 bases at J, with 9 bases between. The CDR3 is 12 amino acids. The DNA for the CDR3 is TGCGCCAGCAGCTCGCAGGGTCACGAGCAGTACTTC. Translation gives CASSSQGHEQYF.

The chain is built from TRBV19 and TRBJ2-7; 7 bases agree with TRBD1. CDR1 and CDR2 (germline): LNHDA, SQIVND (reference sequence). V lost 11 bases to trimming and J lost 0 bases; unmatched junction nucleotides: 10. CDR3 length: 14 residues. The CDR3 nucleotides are TGTGCCTCCCGGCCAGGGGGTGGCTCCTACGAGCAGTACTTC. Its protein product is CASRPGGGSYEQYF.

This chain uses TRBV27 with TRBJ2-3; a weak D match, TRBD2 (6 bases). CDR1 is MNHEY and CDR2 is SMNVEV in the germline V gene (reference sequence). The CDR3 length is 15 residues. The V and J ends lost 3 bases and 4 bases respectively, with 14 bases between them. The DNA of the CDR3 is TGTGCCAGCAGTTTCTCAACGGGAGACGCAGATACGCAGTATTTT. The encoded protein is CASSFSTGDADTQYF.